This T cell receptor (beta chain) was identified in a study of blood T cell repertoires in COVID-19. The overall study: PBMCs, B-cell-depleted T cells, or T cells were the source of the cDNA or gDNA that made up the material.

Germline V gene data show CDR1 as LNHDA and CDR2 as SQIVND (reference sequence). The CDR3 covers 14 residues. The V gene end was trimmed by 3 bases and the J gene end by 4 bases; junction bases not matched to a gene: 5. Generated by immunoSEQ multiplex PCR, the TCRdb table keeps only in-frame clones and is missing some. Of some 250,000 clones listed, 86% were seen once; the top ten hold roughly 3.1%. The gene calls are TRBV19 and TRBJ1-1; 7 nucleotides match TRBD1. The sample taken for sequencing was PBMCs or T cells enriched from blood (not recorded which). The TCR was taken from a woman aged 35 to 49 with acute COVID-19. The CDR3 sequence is CASSMDTGVTEAFF. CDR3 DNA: TGTGCCAGTAGTATGGATACAGGGGTCACTGAAGCTTTCTTT.